Below, one T cell receptor beta chain is given with its context. Its cognate antigen is unknown. The entry originates in a study of T cells in Graves' hyperthyroidism and ophthalmopathy. Trimming took 1 base from V and 3 from J, leaving 10 bases between them. Germline CDR1 is SGHRS and CDR2 is YFSETQ. The CDR3 is 14 residues long. There were TCR beta CDR3 regions amplified from RNA transcripts. The TCR CDR3 was amplified in a first-round RT-PCR using the HTBI primer set. Using its own MiXCR run on the multiplex PCR reads, TCRdb lists one record per CDR3 protein. The table lists roughly 300,000 distinct CDR3 sequences, roughly 23% of them singletons. The diagnostic basis comprised clinical symptoms, serum thyroxine and TRAb, thyroid ultrasound and orbital computed tomography. PBMCs were obtained from 9.5 to 10 ml fresh peripheral blood. General study results and limits: Blood also carried most thyroid clonotypes expanded above 0.001.

The source of this sequence is a woman between 45 and 60 years old with Graves' hyperthyroidism. Input material: blood. The V call is TRBV5-1, the J call TRBJ1-1; D uncertain. The CDR3 DNA is TGCGCCAGCAGCTTGCGGGCCGACTACACTGAAGCTTTCTTT. Amino acid sequence: CASSLRADYTEAFF. The full variable domain, with the rest looked up from reference TRBV5-1 and TRBJ1-1, is KAGVTQTPRYLIKTRGQQVTLSCSPISGHRSVSWYQQTPGQGLQFLFEYFSETQRNKGNFPGRFSGRQFSNSRSEMNVSTLELGDSALYLCASSLRADYTEAFFGQGTRLTVV.